This TCR beta chain was retrieved from a study of neoadjuvant anti-PD-1 for oral cavity cancer. This clone was seen a few times. The table came from immunoSEQ multiplex PCR; TCRdb's copy has only in-frame clones and leaves some out. The table has about 14,000 clones, under 40% seen once. Germline trimming cut 1 base from V and 10 bases from J; bases unmatched to any gene: 8. Per germline, CDR1 SGHDN and CDR2 FVKESK. This CDR3 region has 15 residues. The sample's time point: after neoadjuvant nivolumab, at surgical resection. Patients were newly diagnosed with stage II-IVA oral cavity squamous cell carcinoma without prior systemic or radiation treatment.

The genes are TRBV14 and TRBJ1-4; TRBD1 agrees at 8 bases. This sample comprised tumor tissue, obtained after nivolumab (anti-PD-1) treatment. The source is a person between 35 and 79 years old with oral cavity squamous cell carcinoma. Here the CDR3 DNA reads TGTGCCAGCAGCCAAGGGGAGGGAGGGACAGGAAAACTGTTTTTT. Translating gives CASSQGEGGTGKLFF.